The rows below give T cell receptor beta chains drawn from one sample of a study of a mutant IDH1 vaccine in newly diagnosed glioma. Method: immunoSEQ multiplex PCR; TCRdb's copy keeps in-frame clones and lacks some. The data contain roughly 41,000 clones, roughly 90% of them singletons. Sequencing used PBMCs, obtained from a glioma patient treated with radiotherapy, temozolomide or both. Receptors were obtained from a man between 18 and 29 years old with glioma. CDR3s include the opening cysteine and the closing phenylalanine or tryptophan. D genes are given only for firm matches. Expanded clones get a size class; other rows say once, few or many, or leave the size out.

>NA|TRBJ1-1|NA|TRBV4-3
CASSQDWGRENTEAFF
TGCGCCAGCAGCCAAGATTGGGGACGGGAGAATACTGAAGCTTTCTTT
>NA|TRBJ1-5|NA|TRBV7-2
CASSLEGQPQHF
TGTGCCAGCAGCTTAGAAGGTCAGCCCCAGCATTTT
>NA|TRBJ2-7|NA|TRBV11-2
CASSFGGSAYEQYF
TGTGCCAGCAGCTTCGGTGGTTCCGCCTACGAGCAGTACTTC
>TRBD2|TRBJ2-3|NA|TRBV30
CACCGLAGATDTQYF
TGTGCCTGCTGTGGACTAGCGGGGGCCACAGATACGCAGTATTTT
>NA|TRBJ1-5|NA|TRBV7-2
CASSLGVLNSNQPQHF
TGTGCCAGCAGCTTAGGGGTCCTAAATAGCAATCAGCCCCAGCATTTT
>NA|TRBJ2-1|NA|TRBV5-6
CASSTTGLSYNEQFF
TGTGCCAGCAGCACTACAGGGCTTTCGTACAATGAGCAGTTCTTC
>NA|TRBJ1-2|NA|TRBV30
CAWGRGAIYGYTF
TGTGCCTGGGGTCGGGGGGCAATCTATGGCTACACCTTC
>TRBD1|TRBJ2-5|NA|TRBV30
CAWSEDRVETQYF
TGTGCCTGGAGTGAGGACAGGGTAGAGACCCAGTACTTC
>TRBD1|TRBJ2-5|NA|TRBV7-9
CASSLRTGWETQYF
TGTGCCAGCAGCCTACGGACAGGTTGGGAGACCCAGTACTTC
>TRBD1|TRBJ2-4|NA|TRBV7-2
CASSLSHRGENIQYF
TGTGCCAGCAGCTTATCCCACAGGGGTGAAAACATTCAGTACTTC
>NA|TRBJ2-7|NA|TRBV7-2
CASSSGGSLYEQYF
TGTGCCAGCAGCTCCGGTGGCAGCCTCTACGAGCAGTACTTC
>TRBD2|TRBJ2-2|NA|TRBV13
CASWLAGDTGELFF
TGTGCCAGCTGGCTAGCGGGGGACACCGGGGAGCTGTTTTTT
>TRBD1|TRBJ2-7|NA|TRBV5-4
CASSRDRGRYEQYF
TGTGCCAGCAGCCGTGACAGGGGGCGATACGAGCAGTACTTC
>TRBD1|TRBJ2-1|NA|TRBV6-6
CASSVDRVPPNEQFF
TGTGCCAGCAGCGTGGACAGGGTACCCCCAAATGAGCAGTTCTTC
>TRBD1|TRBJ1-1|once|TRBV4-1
CASSQGGVDGTGRIW
TGCGCCAGCAGCCAAGGGGGGGTTGACGGGACAGGACGGATTTGG
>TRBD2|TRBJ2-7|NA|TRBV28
CATASGSPNEQYF
TGTGCCACCGCTAGCGGGAGTCCCAACGAGCAGTACTTC
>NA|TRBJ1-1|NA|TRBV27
CASSFSIENTEAFF
TGTGCCAGCAGTTTTTCGATAGAGAACACTGAAGCTTTCTTT